This T cell receptor (beta chain) stems from a study of blood T cell repertoires in COVID-19. Study at large: The study drew acute and convalescent COVID-19 samples from the United States, Italy and Spain.

This table comes from immunoSEQ multiplex PCR, and its TCRdb copy is limited to in-frame clones, with some not included. Here the sample spans 270,000 or so clones, roughly 85% being singletons. Germline V gene sequence: CDR1 MGHRA, CDR2 YSYEKL. Trimming removed 4 bases from V and 7 bases from J; junction bases left unmatched: 14. The CDR3 sequence is 17 residues long. This sequence was found in a woman aged 50 to 60 who had recovered from COVID-19. The chain joins TRBV4-1 to TRBJ2-7; 12 nucleotides align to TRBD2. Specimen: peripheral blood. The DNA of the CDR3 is TGCGCCAGCAGCCCTACTAGCGGGGGGTCCCCGTCTCGGGAGCAGTACTTC. It encodes CASSPTSGGSPSREQYF.